Reported below is one T cell receptor (beta chain). Its antigen is currently unknown. From the 5' RACE reads, TCRdb called clonotypes with MiXCR, one entry per CDR3 protein. The sample contains roughly 470,000 distinct CDR3 sequences, over 11% of which appear only once. The donor group consisted entirely of healthy Caucasians. This entry is derived from a study of identical twins. Regarding the study as a whole: Its conclusions, products of cross-sectional statistical analysis, did not come from following the same donors. Insertions were reduced in abundant cord blood beta clonotypes but not in memory repertoires.

Trimming cost V 4 bases and J 2 bases; bases outside gene matches: 10. From germline, CDR1 is SGHRS and CDR2 YFSETQ. CDR3 length: 17 residues. This sample was shared with a second study, whose subject was yellow fever vaccine responses in identical twins. As that report states: Reportedly, the T cell response mounted by twins to vaccine seemed partly convergent, partly personalized.

The receptor's source is a woman aged 18-29 years in good health. The chain uses TRBV5-1 and TRBJ2-3, with 10 bases matching TRBD2. The sequenced sample consisted of CD4+ T cells sorted from blood. CDR3 in amino acids: CASSQNPGTSVTDTQYF. CDR3 in DNA: TGCGCCAGCAGCCAGAATCCAGGGACTAGCGTCACAGATACGCAGTATTTT.